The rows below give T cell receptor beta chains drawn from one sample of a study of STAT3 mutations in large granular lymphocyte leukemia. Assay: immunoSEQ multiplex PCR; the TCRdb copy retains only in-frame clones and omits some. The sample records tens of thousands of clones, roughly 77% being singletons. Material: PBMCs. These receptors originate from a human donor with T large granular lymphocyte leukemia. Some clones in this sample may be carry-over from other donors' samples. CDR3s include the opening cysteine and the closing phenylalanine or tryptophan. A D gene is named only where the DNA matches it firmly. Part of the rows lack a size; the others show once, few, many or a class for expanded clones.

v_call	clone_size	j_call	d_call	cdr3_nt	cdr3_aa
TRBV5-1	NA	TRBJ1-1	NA	TGCGCCAGCAGCCCCACCGGAGGATCGAACACTGAAGCTTTCTTT	CASSPTGGSNTEAFF
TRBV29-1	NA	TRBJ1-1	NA	TGCAGCGTCGAACGACGTAAAGGCGGTTCTGAAGCTTTCTTT	CSVERRKGGSEAFF
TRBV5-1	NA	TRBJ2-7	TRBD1	TGCGCCAGCAGCTTGGGCCGGGACAGGGGCTACGAGCAGTACTTC	CASSLGRDRGYEQYF
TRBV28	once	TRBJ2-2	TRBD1	TGTGCCAGCAGTCGACCGGGACAGTACACCGGGGAGCTGTTTTTT	CASSRPGQYTGELFF
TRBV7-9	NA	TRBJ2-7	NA	TGTGCCAGCAGCTCAGGGGCAGGGGGGGTTGTTGAGCAGTACTTC	CASSSGAGGVVEQYF
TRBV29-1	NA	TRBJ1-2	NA	TGCAGCGTTGATCGGTCCAACTATGGCTACACCTTC	CSVDRSNYGYTF
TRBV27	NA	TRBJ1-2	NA	TGTGCCAGCAGTTTTAGGCATTTTTCCTATGGCTACACCTTC	CASSFRHFSYGYTF
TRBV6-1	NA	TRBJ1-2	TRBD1	TGTGCCAGCCTGAATCCAGGGGGGACAAGGGATACTCACTTC	CASLNPGGTRDTHF
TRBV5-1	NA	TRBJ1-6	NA	TGCGCCAGCAGCTTTGGGTGGGATAATTCACCCCTCCACTTT	CASSFGWDNSPLHF
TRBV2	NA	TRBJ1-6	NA	TGTGCCAGCATCGGTAGGGATCCGCACCTCCACTTT	CASIGRDPHLHF
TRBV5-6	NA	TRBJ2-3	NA	TGTGCCAGCAGCTTGGACAGGGAAGGCGTCGTCGGCACAGATACGCAGTATTTT	CASSLDREGVVGTDTQYF
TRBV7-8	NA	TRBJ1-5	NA	TGTGCCAGCAGCTTTATTAGCAATCAGCCCCAGCATTTT	CASSFISNQPQHF
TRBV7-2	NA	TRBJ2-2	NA	TGTGCCAGCAGCTCCCCGGGACCCAACACCGGGGAGCTGTTTTTT	CASSSPGPNTGELFF
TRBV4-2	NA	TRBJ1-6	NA	TGTGCCAGCAGCCAAGCCTCGACAAGATCACCCCTCCACTTT	CASSQASTRSPLHF
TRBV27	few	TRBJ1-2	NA	TGTGCCAGCAGGGCGGAGGCCCCACTGGCTGGCTACACCTTC	CASRAEAPLAGYTF
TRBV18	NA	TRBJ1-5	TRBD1	TGTGCCAGCTCACGTACTTCGGACAGGGTTGGCAATCAGCCCCAGCATTTT	CASSRTSDRVGNQPQHF
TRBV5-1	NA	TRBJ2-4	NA	TGCGCCAGCAGCTTGGATAACATTCAGTACTTC	CASSLDNIQYF
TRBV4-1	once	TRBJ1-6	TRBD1	TGCGCCAGCAGCCTCCAAGGACAGGGGGCAGAGAATTCACCCCTCCACTTT	CASSLQGQGAENSPLHF
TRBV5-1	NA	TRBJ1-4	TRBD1	TGCGCCAGCAGCTTGAGGGACAGGGGAGCGTCTAATGAAAAACTGTTTTTT	CASSLRDRGASNEKLFF
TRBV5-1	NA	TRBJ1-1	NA	TGCGCCAGCAGCTTGTCCGGGCAAAGTATGAACACTGAAGCTTTCTTT	CASSLSGQSMNTEAFF
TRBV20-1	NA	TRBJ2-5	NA	TGCAGTGCTTCAGGGGGGGGGACCCAGTACTTC	CSASGGGTQYF
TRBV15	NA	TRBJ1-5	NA	TGTGCCACCAGCAGAGGTGATTGGCCCCAGCATTTT	CATSRGDWPQHF
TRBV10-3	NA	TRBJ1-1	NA	TGTGCCATCACCTCGGGACAGAACACTGAAGCTTTCTTT	CAITSGQNTEAFF
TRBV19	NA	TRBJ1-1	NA	TGTGCCAGTAGTATAGGGGCAGTAGGGAACACTGAAGCTTTCTTT	CASSIGAVGNTEAFF
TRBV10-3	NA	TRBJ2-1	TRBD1	TGTGCCATCAGCATACAGGGGGGCACCTACAATGAGCAGTTCTTC	CAISIQGGTYNEQFF
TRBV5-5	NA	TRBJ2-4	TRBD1	TGTGCCAGCAGCTTGCCCTCAGGGGGCGAGGACATTCAGTACTTC	CASSLPSGGEDIQYF
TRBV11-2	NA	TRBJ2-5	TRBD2	TGTGCCAGCAGCTTTAAAGCGGGGGGGAGACAGACCCAGTACTTC	CASSFKAGGRQTQYF
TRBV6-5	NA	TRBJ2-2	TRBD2	TGTGCCAGCAAGCCGGGAGGGATTTCGGCCGGGGAGCTGTTTTTT	CASKPGGISAGELFF
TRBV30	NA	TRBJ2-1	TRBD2	TGTGCCCAACGACTAGCGGGGTCCTACAATGAGCAGTTCTTC	CAQRLAGSYNEQFF
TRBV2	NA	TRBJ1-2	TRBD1	TGTGCCAGCAGGGAGGGGCAGGGGGCTCGCGGCTACACCTTC	CASREGQGARGYTF
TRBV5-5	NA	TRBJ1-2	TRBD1	TGTGCCAGCAGCTTGGCCGGGACAGGGGCGTCAAACTATGGCTACACCTTC	CASSLAGTGASNYGYTF
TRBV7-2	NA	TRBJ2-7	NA	TGTGCCAGCAGCTTAGTACAGGGTGGCTCCTACGAGCAGTACTTC	CASSLVQGGSYEQYF
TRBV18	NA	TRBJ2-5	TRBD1	TGTGCCAGCTCACCACAGGGGGCTTGGGAGACCCAGTACTTC	CASSPQGAWETQYF
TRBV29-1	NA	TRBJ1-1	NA	TGCAGCGCCCGACAGGCTAATCAAGCTTTCTTT	CSARQANQAFF
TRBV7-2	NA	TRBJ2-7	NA	TGTGCCAGCAGCTTGTCGGTCAGCACCTACGAGCAGTACTTC	CASSLSVSTYEQYF
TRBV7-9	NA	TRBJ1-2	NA	TGTGCCAGCAGCTTAGCGGCCTCCTCGGGCTTCTATGGCTACACCTTC	CASSLAASSGFYGYTF
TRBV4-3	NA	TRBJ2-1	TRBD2	TGCGCCAGCAGCCTACGATCCGGGACTAGCACGTACAATGAGCAGTTCTTC	CASSLRSGTSTYNEQFF
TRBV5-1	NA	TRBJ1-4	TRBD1	TGCGCCAGCGGGGACAGCGGTGAAAAACTGTTTTTT	CASGDSGEKLFF
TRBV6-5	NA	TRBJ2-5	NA	TGTGCCAGCAGCCGCCCGCGGGAGACCCAGTACTTC	CASSRPRETQYF
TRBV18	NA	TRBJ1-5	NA	TGTGCCAGCTCACCAGGGGGGTTAGGGCAGCCCCAGCATTTT	CASSPGGLGQPQHF
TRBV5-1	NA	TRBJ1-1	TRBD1	TGCGCCAGCAGCTTGGCCACGGGGACAGGGACGGCTTTCTTT	CASSLATGTGTAFF
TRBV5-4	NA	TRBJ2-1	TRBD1	TGTGCCAGCACCGGCCGACAGGGGCCTAGTGAGCAGTTCTTC	CASTGRQGPSEQFF
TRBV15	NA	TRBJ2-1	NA	TGTGCCACCAGCAGAGATCGGACCCACAATGAGCAGTTCTTC	CATSRDRTHNEQFF
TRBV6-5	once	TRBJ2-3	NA	TGTGCCAGCAGTTACTCGCCTTCGGGACTCACAGATACGCAGTATTTT	CASSYSPSGLTDTQYF
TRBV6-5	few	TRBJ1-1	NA	TGTGCCAGCAGTTTAACAGGGTGGACTGAAGCTTTCTTT	CASSLTGWTEAFF
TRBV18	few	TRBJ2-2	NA	TGTGCCAGCTCACCAAATATTCATGGGGACACCGGGGAGCTGTTTTTT	CASSPNIHGDTGELFF